This TCR beta chain was obtained from a study of vaccination and CD4 T cells after COVID-19 (dated by TCRdb to the early 2020s). Turning to the overall study: Convalescent patients had a positive SARS-CoV-2 result on nasal swab PCR, and of these patients, several had mild disease and one had severe disease. The convalescent cohort comprised six males and four females, including two Hispanic individuals, seven Caucasians, two Asians and one multiracial person. Two doses of either the Pfizer-BioNTech BNT162b2 vaccine (n=8) or the Moderna mRNA-1273 vaccine (n=2) were administered to participants. Post-COVID blood samples from convalescent patients were collected a median of about 100 days after diagnosis, with a range of 35 to 161 days. Post-vaccine blood samples were taken a median of 72 days after the second vaccine dose, with a range of about 14 to 241 days. A few convalescent patients gave samples both early after vaccination (day 14) and late after vaccination (days 161 to 241). For stimulating the cultures, overlapping spike peptide pools were used, derived from SARS-CoV-2 as well as from the common cold coronaviruses HCoV-NL63, HCoV-OC43 and HCoV-229E. Control cultures used a CEFX viral epitope pool as positive control, an HIV-1 Nef peptide pool as negative control, or no peptide. In under twelve COVID-19 convalescent patients and a few infection-naive healthy vaccine recipients, researchers compared the spike-specific CD4+ TCR repertoire from before mRNA vaccination with the repertoire from after. Results and caveats for the whole study, not just this receptor: Although the median number of SARS-CoV-2-reactive clonotypes went up from roughly 20 after infection to 35 to 40 after vaccination, the increase was not significant. Of the vaccine-specific clones found in convalescent patients, nearly all (304 of 307) were mono-reactive for SARS-CoV-2 spike instead of being cross-reactive with common cold coronaviruses. The number of convalescent patients in the study was relatively small, and the study did not examine early timepoints following natural infection. In convalescent patients, a median about 86% of post-vaccine SARS-CoV-2-reactive clones were detected only after vaccination, and vaccine-specific priming was suggested by this finding.

Libraries came from PCR. DNA from cultured CD4+ T cells underwent TCR sequencing with the Oncomine TCR Beta short-read assay at the Johns Hopkins FTIC core. The QIAamp micro DNA kit was used to extract genomic DNA from the cultured CD4+ T cells. Oncomine TCR Beta libraries from cultured CD4+ T cells were pooled using unique dual indexes and sequenced on an Illumina iSeq 100. The published analysis was carried out like this. Non-productive sequences were removed, and CDR3s not starting with C, not ending with F or W, or shorter than 7 amino acids were discarded. The MANAFEST web application was used to identify antigen-specific clonotypes by comparing peptide-stimulated wells against reference wells and other culture wells. To be called positive, a clone needed an FDR below 0.05, an odds ratio above 5, and a productive frequency above 0.1% in at least two of three replicate wells. Clonotypes that were significantly expanded in both SARS-CoV-2 spike wells and at least one common cold coronavirus spike condition were defined as cross-reactive. Similarity between CDR3 sequences was evaluated in R version 3.6.1 using Levenshtein distances (stringdist) and unrooted phylogenetic trees (ape). Starting from the raw public reads, TCRdb applied fastp trimming at Q25, assembled clones with MiXCR and retained in-frame beta chains. Entries are consolidated by CDR3 protein sequence, retaining the most common genes and DNA. Here the V and J calls rest on TCRdb's processing, not on the authors' analysis. The sample table records about 25,000 distinct CDR3 sequences; 30% of these occur just once. The ten largest clones add up to 3% of the sample.

Between the V and J ends, shortened by 5 bases and 6 bases respectively, the junction contains 16 bases. Including cysteine and phenylalanine, the CDR3 has 14 amino acids. Only the CDR3 DNA is retained, 42 bases long and in frame from the first base. CDR1 MNHEY and CDR2 SMNVEV were looked up in the germline V gene (reference sequence). The time point label corresponds to: late sampling 161 to 241 days after vaccination in three convalescent patients. According to the study, the label for this sample's treatment or condition signals: roughly 11-day PBMC culture with coronavirus spike peptide pools or control peptides (ViraFEST assay). To expand antigen-specific T cells with peptide pools and then pick out the expanded clonotypes through TCR sequencing, the study relied on the ViraFEST assay. The convalescent patients' positive SARS-CoV-2 PCR tests fell between March and December 2020, which was before the Alpha, Beta and Delta variants emerged in the United States. Each well held two million PBMCs cultured with around 10 ug/ml peptide pools in IMDM containing roughly 5% human AB serum and roughly 9 IU/ml IL-2. Half of the culture medium was replaced with fresh IL-2-containing medium on days 3 and 7. Once the cells had been in culture for ten to eleven days, the EasySep CD4+ T cell isolation kit was used to isolate CD4+ T cells by negative selection. Ficoll-Paque Plus gradient centrifugation was used to isolate PBMCs from whole blood, and the isolated PBMCs were then either used fresh or cryopreserved at -140C. In general, triplicate wells were set up for every culture condition.

This clonotype was detected a few times. It lacks a known antigen. No base qualities exist here, and no much larger clone lies one base off it. This TCR derives from a human donor who had recovered from COVID-19. The sequences come from CD4+ T cells from blood, cultured in vitro, collected about 7 months after SARS-CoV-2 vaccination. The rearrangement combines TRBV27 with TRBJ1-1, with no confidently assigned D gene. The bases read TGTGCCAGCAGTCCCCTAATGAGCGGGGCTGAAGCTTTCTTT. This codes for CASSPLMSGAEAFF.